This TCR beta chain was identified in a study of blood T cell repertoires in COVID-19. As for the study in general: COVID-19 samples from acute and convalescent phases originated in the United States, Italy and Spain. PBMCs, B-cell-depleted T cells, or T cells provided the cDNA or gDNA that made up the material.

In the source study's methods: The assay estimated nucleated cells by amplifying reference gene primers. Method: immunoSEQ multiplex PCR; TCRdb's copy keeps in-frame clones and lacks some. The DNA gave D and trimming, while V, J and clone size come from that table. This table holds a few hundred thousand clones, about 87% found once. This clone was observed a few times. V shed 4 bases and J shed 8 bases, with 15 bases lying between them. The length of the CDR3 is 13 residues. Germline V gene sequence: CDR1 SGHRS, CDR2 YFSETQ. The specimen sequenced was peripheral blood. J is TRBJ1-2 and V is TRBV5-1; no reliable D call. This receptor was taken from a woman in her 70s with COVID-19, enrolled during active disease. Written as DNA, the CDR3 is TGCGCCAGCAGCCCCGGGAGGCTTCTCGGCTACACCTTC. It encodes CASSPGRLLGYTF.